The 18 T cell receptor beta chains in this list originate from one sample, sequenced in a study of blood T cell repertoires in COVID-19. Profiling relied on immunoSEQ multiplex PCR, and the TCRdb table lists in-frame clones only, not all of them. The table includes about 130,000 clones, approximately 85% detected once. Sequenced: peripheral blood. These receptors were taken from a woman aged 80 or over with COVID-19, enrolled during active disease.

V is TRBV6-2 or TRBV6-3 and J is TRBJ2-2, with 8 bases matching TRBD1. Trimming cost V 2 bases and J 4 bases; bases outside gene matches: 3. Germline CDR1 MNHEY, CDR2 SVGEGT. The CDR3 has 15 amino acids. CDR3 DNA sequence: TGTGCCAGCAGTTACCAGGGGGCGCCCACCGGGGAGCTGTTTTTT. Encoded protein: CASSYQGAPTGELFF.

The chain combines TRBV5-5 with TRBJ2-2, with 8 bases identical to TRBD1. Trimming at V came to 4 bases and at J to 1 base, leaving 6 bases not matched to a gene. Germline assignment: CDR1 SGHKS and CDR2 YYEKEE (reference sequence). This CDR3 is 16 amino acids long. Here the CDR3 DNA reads TGTGCCAGCAGCCAGAGGACAGGGCTGAACACCGGGGAGCTGTTTTTT. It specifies CASSQRTGLNTGELFF.

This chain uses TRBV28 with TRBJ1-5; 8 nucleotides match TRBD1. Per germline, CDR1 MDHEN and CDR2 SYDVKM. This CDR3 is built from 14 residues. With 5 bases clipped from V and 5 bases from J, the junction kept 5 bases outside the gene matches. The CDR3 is CASSHRDRYQPQHF. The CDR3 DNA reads TGTGCCAGCAGTCACCGGGACAGGTATCAGCCCCAGCATTTT.

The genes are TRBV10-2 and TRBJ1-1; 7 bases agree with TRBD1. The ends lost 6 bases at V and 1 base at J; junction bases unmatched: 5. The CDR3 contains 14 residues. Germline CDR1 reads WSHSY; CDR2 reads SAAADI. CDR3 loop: CASRAGTENTEAFF. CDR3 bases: TGCGCCAGCAGAGCCGGGACAGAGAACACTGAAGCTTTCTTT.

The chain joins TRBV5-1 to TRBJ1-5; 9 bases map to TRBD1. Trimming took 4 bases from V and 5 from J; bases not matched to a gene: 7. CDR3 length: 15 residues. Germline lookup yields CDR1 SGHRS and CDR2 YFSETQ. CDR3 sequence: CASSEGQGRDQPQHF. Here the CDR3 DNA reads TGCGCCAGCAGCGAGGGACAGGGAAGGGATCAGCCCCAGCATTTT.

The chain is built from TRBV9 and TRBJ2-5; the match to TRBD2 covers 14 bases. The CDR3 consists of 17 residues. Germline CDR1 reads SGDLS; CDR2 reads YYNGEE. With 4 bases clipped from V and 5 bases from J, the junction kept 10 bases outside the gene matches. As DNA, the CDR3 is TGTGCCAGCAGCCCCTCTGGGACTAGCGGGAGCGGGGAGACCCAGTACTTC. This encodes CASSPSGTSGSGETQYF.

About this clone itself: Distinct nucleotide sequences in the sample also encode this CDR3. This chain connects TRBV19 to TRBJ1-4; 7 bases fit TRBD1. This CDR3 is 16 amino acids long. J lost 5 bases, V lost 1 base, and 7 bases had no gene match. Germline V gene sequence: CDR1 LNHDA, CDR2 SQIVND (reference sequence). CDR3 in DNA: TGTGCCAGTAGTATAGTGCGGACAGGAGGAAATGAAAAACTGTTTTTT. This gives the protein CASSIVRTGGNEKLFF.

CDR3 region: CASSLGQGPNEKLFF. CDR3 DNA: TGTGCCAGCAGCTTGGGGCAGGGGCCTAATGAAAAACTGTTTTTT. The chain has TRBV5-8 and TRBJ1-4; perhaps TRBD1 as D (6 bases). V was pared by 0 bases and J by 3 bases, with 9 bases between. Per the germline V gene, CDR1 is SGHTS and CDR2 is YDEGEE. This CDR3 spans 15 amino acids.

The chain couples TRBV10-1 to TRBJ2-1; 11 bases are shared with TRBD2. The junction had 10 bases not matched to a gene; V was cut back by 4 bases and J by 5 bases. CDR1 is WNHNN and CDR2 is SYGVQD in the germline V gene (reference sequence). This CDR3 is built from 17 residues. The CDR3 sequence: CASSAWVTSGDHNEQFF. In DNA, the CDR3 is TGCGCCAGCAGTGCTTGGGTGACTAGCGGGGACCACAATGAGCAGTTCTTC.

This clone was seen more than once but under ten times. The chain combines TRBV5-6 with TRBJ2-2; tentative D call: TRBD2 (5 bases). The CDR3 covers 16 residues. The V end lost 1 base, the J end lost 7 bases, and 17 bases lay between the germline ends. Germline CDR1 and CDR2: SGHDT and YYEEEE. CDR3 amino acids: CASSLPGREAYGELFF. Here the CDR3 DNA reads TGTGCCAGCAGCTTGCCAGGCCGGGAAGCTTACGGGGAGCTGTTTTTT.

CDR3 sequence reads: CASSLRSGLSYEQYF. DNA for the CDR3: TGTGCCAGCAGTTTACGTTCGGGACTCTCCTACGAGCAGTACTTC. This sequence joins TRBV28 and TRBJ2-7; TRBD2 might be the D (6 bases). This CDR3 region has 15 residues. Trimming removed 2 bases at V and 0 bases at J, with 11 bases between. Germline values: CDR1 MDHEN, CDR2 SYDVKM.

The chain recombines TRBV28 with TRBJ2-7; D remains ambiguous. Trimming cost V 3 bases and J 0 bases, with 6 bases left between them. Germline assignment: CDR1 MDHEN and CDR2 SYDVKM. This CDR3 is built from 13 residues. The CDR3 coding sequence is TGTGCCAGCAGTTTGGGCTACTCCTACGAGCAGTACTTC. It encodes CASSLGYSYEQYF.

CDR3 in amino acids: CSASNFPYEQYF. Written as DNA, the CDR3 is TGCAGTGCTAGTAACTTCCCCTACGAGCAGTACTTC. The chain carries TRBV20-1 and TRBJ2-7; no reliable D call. The CDR3 covers 12 residues. V lost 3 bases to trimming and J lost 2 bases, with 8 bases between them. The germline V gene encodes CDR1 DFQATT and CDR2 SNEGSKA (reference sequence).

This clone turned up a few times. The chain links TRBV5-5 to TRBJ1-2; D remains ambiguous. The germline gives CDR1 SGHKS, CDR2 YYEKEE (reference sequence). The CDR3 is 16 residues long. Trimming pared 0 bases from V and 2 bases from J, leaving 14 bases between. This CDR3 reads CASSLAFMSVNYGYTF. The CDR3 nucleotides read TGTGCCAGCAGCTTGGCCTTTATGTCGGTAAACTATGGCTACACCTTC. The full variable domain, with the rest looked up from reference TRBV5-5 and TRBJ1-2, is DAGVTQSPTHLIKTRGQQVTLRCSPISGHKSVSWYQQVLGQGPQFIFQYYEKEERGRGNFPDRFSARQFPNYSSELNVNALLLGDSALYLCASSLAFMSVNYGYTFGSGTRLTVV.

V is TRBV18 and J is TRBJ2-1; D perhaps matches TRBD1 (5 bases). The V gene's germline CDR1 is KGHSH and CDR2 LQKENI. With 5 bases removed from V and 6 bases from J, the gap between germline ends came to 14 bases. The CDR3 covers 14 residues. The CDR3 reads CASSLIGASNEQFF. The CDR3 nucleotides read TGTGCCAGCTCATTGATTGGGGCTAGCAATGAGCAGTTCTTC.

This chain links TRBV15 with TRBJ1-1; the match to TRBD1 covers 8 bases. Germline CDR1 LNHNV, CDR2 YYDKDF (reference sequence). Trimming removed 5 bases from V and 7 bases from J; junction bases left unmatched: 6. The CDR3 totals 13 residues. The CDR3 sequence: CATSAQGVGEAFF. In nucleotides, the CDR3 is TGTGCCACCAGCGCACAGGGGGTGGGTGAAGCTTTCTTT.

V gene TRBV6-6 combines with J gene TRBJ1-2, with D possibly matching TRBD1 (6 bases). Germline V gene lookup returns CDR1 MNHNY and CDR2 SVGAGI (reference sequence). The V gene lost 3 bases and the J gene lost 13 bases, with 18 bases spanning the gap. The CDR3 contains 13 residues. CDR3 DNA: TGTGCCAGCAGTTATACGCCGGACAGATTTCGCACCTTC. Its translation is CASSYTPDRFRTF.

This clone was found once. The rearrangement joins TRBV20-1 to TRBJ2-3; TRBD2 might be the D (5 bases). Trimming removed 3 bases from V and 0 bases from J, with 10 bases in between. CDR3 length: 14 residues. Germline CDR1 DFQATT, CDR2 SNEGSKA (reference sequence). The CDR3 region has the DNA TGCAGTGCTAGTAGGGAGACTAGCACAGATACGCAGTATTTT. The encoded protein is CSASRETSTDTQYF.